This entry describes one TCR beta chain. The source of the sample is a study of control samples from healthy donors and cancer patients. Germline V gene data show CDR1 as ENHRY and CDR2 as SYGVKD. The CDR3 loop spans 15 amino acids. V was pared by 2 bases and J by 7 bases, with 7 bases of the junction left unmatched. Method: immunoSEQ multiplex PCR; TCRdb's copy keeps in-frame clones and lacks some. The table has under 80,000 clones, about 94% seen once. The TCR was taken from a woman younger than 45 in good health. This chain links TRBV10-3 with TRBJ1-5, with 8 bases fitting TRBD1. Source material: blood. Here the CDR3 DNA reads TGTGCCATCAGTGAGGGGGCAGGGGGCCACCAGCCCCAGCATTTT. Its protein is CAISEGAGGHQPQHF.